These 20 T cell receptor beta chains were sequenced from one sample in a study of OX40 agonist ivuxolimab in advanced cancers. The table came from immunoSEQ multiplex PCR; TCRdb's copy has only in-frame clones and leaves some out. The sample comprises 50,000 to 75,000 clones, 84% of which are singletons, and roughly 9.2% rests with the top ten. The material sequenced was CD4+ or CD8+ T cells sorted from blood, taken in a trial of the OX40 agonist ivuxolimab. The receptors come from an adult with an advanced solid tumor such as melanoma, head and neck, liver or kidney cancer.

The V call is TRBV9, the J call TRBJ1-2, with 7 bases that match TRBD1. CDR3 length: 16 residues. J lost 4 bases, V lost 4 bases, and 13 bases had no gene match. In germline, CDR1 is SGDLS, CDR2 YYNGEE. CDR3 nucleotide sequence: TGTGCCAGCAGCCCAACCTCCTCTGACAGGGCCTATGGCTACACCTTC. Protein sequence: CASSPTSSDRAYGYTF.

V is TRBV5-4 and J is TRBJ2-3, with 9 positions matching TRBD1. Per germline, CDR1 SGHNT and CDR2 YYREEE (reference sequence). Germline trimming cut 4 bases from V and 5 bases from J; bases unmatched to any gene: 8. The CDR3 loop spans 15 amino acids. CDR3 region: CASSPWTGARDTQYF. The CDR3 DNA reads as TGTGCCAGCAGCCCGTGGACAGGGGCGCGAGATACGCAGTATTTT.

The chain links TRBV4-3 to TRBJ1-5, with a possible D match to TRBD1 (6 bases). Trimming removed 6 bases from V and 6 bases from J, with 15 bases in between. CDR1 and CDR2 (germline): LGHNA, YSLEER. The CDR3 extends over 14 amino acids. The CDR3: CASSTGRGGQPQHF. In DNA, the CDR3 is TGCGCCAGCAGTACCGGGAGAGGGGGTCAGCCCCAGCATTTT.

This clone was detected only a few times. This chain uses TRBV4-3 with TRBJ2-7, with D possibly TRBD1 on 7 matching bases. CDR3 size: 14 residues. V shed 0 bases and J shed 9 bases, with 15 bases lying between them. The germline V gene has CDR1 LGHNA and CDR2 YSLEER. CDR3 nucleotides: TGCGCCAGCAGCCAAGACCCCGGCAGGGGGGCGCAGTACTTC. Translated: CASSQDPGRGAQYF.

The V gene is TRBV6-5, the J gene TRBJ1-2; D possibly corresponds to TRBD1 (5 bases). CDR3 size: 15 residues. V lost 7 bases and J lost 2, with 17 bases in between. Germline CDR1 and CDR2: MNHEY and SVGAGI. As DNA, the CDR3 is TGTGCCAGCATGCCAGGGCAGGGAAGGAACTATGGCTACACCTTC. Protein sequence: CASMPGQGRNYGYTF.

The rearrangement uses TRBV7-5 and TRBJ2-2; TRBD2 was called by the table and not checked on the DNA. TRBV7-5 is a recognized pseudogene. The length of the CDR3 is 13 residues. CDR3 sequence: CAWPGPNTGELFF. In DNA, the CDR3 is TGTGCCTGGCCGGGTCCAAACACCGGGGAGCTGTTTTTT.

The gene calls are TRBV9 and TRBJ2-1; tentatively, D is TRBD2 (6 bases). V gave up 2 bases and J gave up 2 bases, with 11 bases separating them. Germline CDR1 reads SGDLS; CDR2 reads YYNGEE. This CDR3 contains 15 residues. CDR3 residues: CASSVLAVPYNEQFF. CDR3 coding DNA: TGTGCCAGCAGCGTGTTAGCGGTTCCCTACAATGAGCAGTTCTTC.

A single count supports this clone. The chain employs TRBV2 and TRBJ1-1; a possible D gene is TRBD1 (6 bases). Per germline, CDR1 SNHLY and CDR2 FYNNEI. This CDR3 region has 16 residues. With 10 bases removed from V and 0 bases from J, the gap between germline ends came to 21 bases. This chain's CDR3 is CATRRDINTMNTEAFF. The CDR3 nucleotides are TGTGCCACCCGCCGGGACATAAACACCATGAACACTGAAGCTTTCTTT.

This chain links TRBV18 with TRBJ1-1; 8 bases match TRBD1. Germline values: CDR1 KGHSH, CDR2 LQKENI. V lost 3 bases to trimming and J lost 3 bases; unmatched junction nucleotides: 6. There are 15 residues in the CDR3. CDR3 amino acids: CASSPRTGWDTEAFF. The DNA of the CDR3 is TGTGCCAGCTCACCTAGGACAGGGTGGGACACTGAAGCTTTCTTT.

The J gene is TRBJ2-7, the V gene TRBV7-2; D is undetermined. CDR1 and CDR2 (germline): SGHTA, FQGNSA. The ends were cut back, 1 base at V and 7 bases at J, with 8 bases in the middle. CDR3 length equals 12 residues. The CDR3 region is CASSLGGWEQYF. The CDR3 DNA follows: TGTGCCAGCAGCTTAGGGGGTTGGGAGCAGTACTTC.

This clone turned up a few times. The CDR3 coding sequence is TGCAGCGTTGACCGGAACACTGAAGCTTTCTTT. Translation: CSVDRNTEAFF. The V gene is TRBV29-1, the J gene TRBJ1-1; no clear D gene. The CDR3 runs to 11 residues. Germline lookup yields CDR1 SQVTM and CDR2 ANQGSEA. Trimming removed 3 bases at V and 1 base at J, with 3 bases between. The full variable domain, its missing parts supplied by reference TRBV29-1 and TRBJ1-1, is SAVISQKPSRDICQRGTSLTIQCQVDSQVTMMFWYRQQPGQSLTLIATANQGSEATYESGFVIDKFPISRPNLTFSTLTVSNMSPEDSSIYLCSVDRNTEAFFGQGTRLTVV.

In DNA, the CDR3 is TGTGCCAGCAGCTCCGGGATAAGGGGCCAGCCCCAGCATTTT. Translation: CASSSGIRGQPQHF. The V call is TRBV7-8, the J call TRBJ1-5; weak D call: TRBD1 (5 bases). Between the trimmed V and J ends, which lost 4 bases and 7 bases, there was a span of 14 bases. Looked up from germline, CDR1 is SGHVS and CDR2 is FQNEAQ. The CDR3 contains 14 residues.

The V gene is TRBV5-1, the J gene TRBJ1-2, with D unresolved. This CDR3 is built from 14 residues. Looked up from germline, CDR1 is SGHRS and CDR2 is YFSETQ. V was cut by 0 bases and J by 2 bases, with 8 bases left in between. The CDR3 DNA reads TGCGCCAGCAGCTTGGAGGGCAGAAACTATGGCTACACCTTC. Amino acids: CASSLEGRNYGYTF. The full variable domain, in which reference TRBV5-1 and TRBJ1-2 provide the parts outside the CDR3, is KAGVTQTPRYLIKTRGQQVTLSCSPISGHRSVSWYQQTPGQGLQFLFEYFSETQRNKGNFPGRFSGRQFSNSRSEMNVSTLELGDSALYLCASSLEGRNYGYTFGSGTRLTVV.

The rearrangement uses TRBV6-6 and TRBJ1-1, with a possible D match to TRBD1 (5 bases). Germline V gives CDR1 MNHNY, CDR2 SVGAGI (reference sequence). With 7 bases removed from V and 1 base from J, the gap between germline ends came to 13 bases. The CDR3 length is 14 residues. The CDR3 sequence is CASTLDSQNTEAFF. CDR3 in DNA: TGTGCCAGCACCCTCGACAGCCAGAACACTGAAGCTTTCTTT.

The genes are TRBV9 and TRBJ2-3; the D is unclear. V lost 3 bases and J 6 bases, leaving 14 bases between the germline ends. This CDR3 comprises 14 residues. The germline V gene encodes CDR1 SGDLS and CDR2 YYNGEE. The CDR3 protein is CASSGRVSLDTQYF. DNA of the CDR3: TGTGCCAGCAGCGGAAGGGTGTCCCTCGATACGCAGTATTTT. Variable domain in full (rest from reference TRBV9 and TRBJ2-3): DSGVTQTPKHLITATGQRVTLRCSPRSGDLSVYWYQQSLDQGLQFLIQYYNGEERAKGNILERFSAQQFPDLHSELNLSSLELGDSALYFCASSGRVSLDTQYFGPGTRLTVL.

The chain has TRBV9 and TRBJ2-5, with 10 bases aligning to TRBD2. The CDR3 sequence is 19 residues long. Germline loops: CDR1 SGDLS, CDR2 YYNGEE. V was clipped by 4 bases and J by 5 bases; unmatched bases: 20. CDR3 sequence: CASSPVPVASGGSGETQYF. Here the CDR3 DNA reads TGTGCCAGCAGCCCCGTGCCGGTGGCTAGCGGGGGCTCCGGGGAGACCCAGTACTTC. The entire variable domain, with the rest obtained from reference TRBV9 and TRBJ2-5, is as follows: DSGVTQTPKHLITATGQRVTLRCSPRSGDLSVYWYQQSLDQGLQFLIQYYNGEERAKGNILERFSAQQFPDLHSELNLSSLELGDSALYFCASSPVPVASGGSGETQYFGPGTRLLVL.

The chain uses TRBV10-3 and TRBJ1-1; D uncertain. The CDR3 has 12 residues. The germline V and J ends were trimmed by 4 bases and 6 bases, with 9 bases remaining between them. CDR1 and CDR2 from the germline V gene are ENHRY and SYGVKD. Here the CDR3 reads CAISGPKAEAFF. The CDR3 DNA reads TGTGCCATCAGTGGACCTAAGGCTGAAGCTTTCTTT.

This clone has a handful of counts. The J gene is TRBJ2-4, the V gene TRBV7-2; D might be TRBD2 (8 bases). V was trimmed by 5 bases and J by 13 bases, leaving 15 bases between them. The CDR3 spans 12 residues. Germline V gene sequence: CDR1 SGHTA, CDR2 FQGNSA. The CDR3 reads CASSPGGTAQYF. The CDR3 DNA sequence: TGTGCCAGCAGCCCGGGGGGGACAGCCCAGTACTTC.

V gene TRBV7-9 combines with J gene TRBJ2-6; no clear D gene. Deletions cut 5 bases from V and 4 bases from J, with 9 bases between. CDR1 is SEHNR, CDR2 FQNEAQ, per germline (reference sequence). The CDR3 loop spans 14 amino acids. The CDR3 sequence: CASSKGKGANVLTF. CDR3 DNA sequence: TGTGCCAGCAGCAAGGGTAAAGGGGCCAACGTCCTGACTTTC. Full variable domain (remainder filled in from reference TRBV7-9 and TRBJ2-6): DTGVSQNPRHKITKRGQNVTFRCDPISEHNRLYWYRQTLGQGPEFLTYFQNEAQLEKSRLLSDRFSAERPKGSFSTLEIQRTEQGDSAMYLCASSKGKGANVLTFGAGSRLTVL.

The V call is TRBV2, the J call TRBJ1-1, with D possibly matching TRBD1 (6 bases). The germline V gene encodes CDR1 SNHLY and CDR2 FYNNEI. This CDR3 has 14 amino acids. The ends were cut back, 3 bases at V and 8 bases at J, with 16 bases in the middle. CDR3: CASSEVGQGIEAFF. CDR3 coding DNA: TGTGCCAGCAGTGAGGTGGGTCAGGGGATCGAAGCTTTCTTT.